Listed here are 24 T cell receptor beta chains from one sample, sequenced in a study of identical twins. Each CDR3 protein is one row after TCRdb ran MiXCR on the 5' RACE reads. This table has more than 250,000 distinct CDR3 sequences, 6.5% to 9.5% appearing once. The sample also formed part of further work on yellow fever vaccine responses in identical twins.

Sequenced material: memory (CD45RO+) T cells sorted from blood. These receptor sequences come from a woman under 30 in good health.

Ten or more counts support this clonotype. The V gene is TRBV6-5, the J gene TRBJ2-1, with 9 bases that match TRBD2. CDR3 size: 16 residues. V shed 5 bases and J 4 bases; nucleotides not matched to a gene: 9. Germline-derived CDR1 and CDR2 are MNHEY and SVGAGI. The DNA for the CDR3 is TGTGCCAGCAGTACTCTTGCGGGAGGGCGGTACAATGAGCAGTTCTTC. Translated, it gives CASSTLAGGRYNEQFF.

The genes are TRBV6-1 and TRBJ2-5, with TRBD1 as a possible D gene (5 bases). Germline loops: CDR1 MNHNS, CDR2 SASEGT. V shed 6 bases and J shed 5 bases, with 10 bases lying between them. The CDR3 extends over 12 amino acids. CDR3 region: CASSPHRETQYF. Written as DNA, the CDR3 is TGTGCCAGCAGCCCCCACAGGGAGACCCAGTACTTC.

This clonotype was observed a handful of times. The rearrangement uses TRBV7-9 and TRBJ2-1, with a weak D call TRBD2 (6 bases). Germline V gives CDR1 SEHNR, CDR2 FQNEAQ (reference sequence). V gave up 4 bases and J gave up 2 bases, with 12 bases separating them. This CDR3 has 15 amino acids. The CDR3 loop is CASSSTGVPYNEQFF. CDR3 bases: TGTGCCAGCAGCTCCACGGGGGTCCCCTACAATGAGCAGTTCTTC.

This clonotype was detected a few times. The chain carries TRBV7-9 and TRBJ2-3; D might be TRBD2 (6 bases). Trimming took off 6 bases at V and 4 bases at J, with 11 bases between the two ends. Germline V gives CDR1 SEHNR, CDR2 FQNEAQ (reference sequence). The CDR3 is 13 residues long. The CDR3 DNA sequence: TGTGCCAGCAGGGAGGGAGTTTCAGATACGCAGTATTTT. This translates into CASREGVSDTQYF. Supplemented by reference TRBV7-9 and TRBJ2-3, the full variable domain reads DTGVSQNPRHKITKRGQNVTFRCDPISEHNRLYWYRQTLGQGPEFLTYFQNEAQLEKSRLLSDRFSAERPKGSFSTLEIQRTEQGDSAMYLCASREGVSDTQYFGPGTRLTVL.

This clonotype turned up a few times. The rearrangement links TRBV4-1 to TRBJ2-1; 9 bases match TRBD2. Germline lookup yields CDR1 MGHRA and CDR2 YSYEKL. The CDR3 consists of 17 residues. The ends lost 0 bases at V and 3 bases at J; junction bases unmatched: 6. As DNA, the CDR3 is TGCGCCAGCAGCCAAGACGCTAGCGGGAAGATCTACAATGAGCAGTTCTTC. Protein sequence: CASSQDASGKIYNEQFF.

In the case of this clonotype: A junction end diverges from the germline sequence, so it may reflect a read error. This rearrangement joins TRBV5-1 to TRBJ2-7; D is perhaps TRBD2 (5 bases). The CDR3 sequence is 15 residues long. Germline CDR1 reads SGHRS; CDR2 reads YFSETQ. CDR3 nucleotides: TGCGCCAGCAGCTTTGAGGGCGTTCGCTCCTACGAGCTGTACTTC. This sequence encodes CASSFEGVRSYELYF.

This clonotype turned up a few times. V is TRBV6-1 and J is TRBJ2-3; D might be TRBD1 or TRBD2, each matching 6 bases. Germline CDR1 and CDR2: MNHNS and SASEGT. The V and J ends lost 8 bases and 2 bases respectively, with 20 bases between them. CDR3 size: 16 residues. The CDR3 region has the DNA TGTGCCAGCGAGAGCGGAGTGGGGGGACACACAGATACGCAGTATTTT. Its protein product is CASESGVGGHTDTQYF.

This clonotype was seen repeatedly, ten times or more. This chain connects TRBV5-1 to TRBJ2-3; TRBD2 matches at 8 bases. The CDR3 is 16 amino acids. Germline CDR1 is SGHRS and CDR2 is YFSETQ. J lost 6 bases, V lost 4 bases, and 13 bases had no gene match. CDR3: CASSLATSGSVDTQYF. In nucleotides, the CDR3 is TGCGCCAGCAGCCTAGCCACCAGCGGGAGCGTCGATACGCAGTATTTT.

V gene TRBV7-9 combines with J gene TRBJ1-5, with 9 bases lining up with TRBD1. Per germline, CDR1 SEHNR and CDR2 FQNEAQ (reference sequence). V was clipped by 5 bases and J by 12 bases; unmatched bases: 8. CDR3 length: 13 amino acids. Here the CDR3 reads CASSTGTGTFQHF. CDR3 DNA: TGTGCCAGCAGCACAGGGACAGGGACGTTCCAGCATTTT.

The chain has TRBV27 and TRBJ1-5; no clear D. The CDR3 is made up of 14 amino acids. V was pared by 3 bases and J by 2 bases, with 8 bases between. Germline loops: CDR1 MNHEY, CDR2 SMNVEV (reference sequence). The CDR3 reads CASSLNGGNQPQHF. DNA for the CDR3: TGTGCCAGCAGTTTGAACGGGGGCAATCAGCCCCAGCATTTT.

Comments on this clonotype: A read error may explain this, as a much larger clone is one base away. The chain is built from TRBV20-1 and TRBJ2-7; TRBD1 matches at 7 bases. The germline gives CDR1 DFQATT, CDR2 SNEGSKA (reference sequence). The CDR3 contains 16 residues. The CDR3 protein is CCAREPGTVLSYEQYV. The CDR3 region has the DNA TGCTGTGCTAGGGAACCCGGGACAGTTTTGTCCTACGAGCAGTACGTC.

This clonotype was seen a handful of times. The chain uses TRBV20-1 and TRBJ2-1; TRBD2 matches at 9 bases. The CDR3 is 13 amino acids. V trimming: 1 base; J trimming: 14 bases; junction bases outside the gene matches: 9. Germline loops: CDR1 DFQATT, CDR2 SNEGSKA (reference sequence). CDR3 DNA: TGCAGTGCTAGAGGGCTGCGGGGGGGCATTAAGTTCTTC. Protein product: CSARGLRGGIKFF.

The chain carries TRBV19 and TRBJ2-3; 14 bases align to TRBD2. The V and J ends lost 3 bases and 5 bases, in that order; junction bases with no gene match: 13. CDR1 is LNHDA, CDR2 SQIVND, per germline (reference sequence). This CDR3 comprises 19 residues. The CDR3 region has the DNA TGTGCCAGTAGTATCGACCCGGAGACTAGCGGGAGGGTAGTAGATACGCAGTATTTT. It specifies CASSIDPETSGRVVDTQYF.

This clonotype was observed a few times. The rearrangement links TRBV6-1 to TRBJ2-5; 10 nucleotides agree with TRBD1. CDR1 is MNHNS, CDR2 SASEGT, per germline. The CDR3 has 14 amino acids. With V trimmed by 6 bases and J by 5 bases, 6 bases remained unmatched. This CDR3 is CASSPRDRGETQYF. CDR3 DNA: TGTGCCAGCAGCCCTCGGGACAGGGGTGAGACCCAGTACTTC.

This clonotype has a count of ten or more. The chain combines TRBV9 with TRBJ1-5; D gene unclear. The germline V gene has CDR1 SGDLS and CDR2 YYNGEE. The V end lost 0 bases, the J end lost 4 bases, and 11 bases lay between the germline ends. This CDR3 comprises 15 residues. CDR3 loop: CASSVGSRINQPQHF. The CDR3 region has the DNA TGTGCCAGCAGCGTAGGTTCGAGGATAAATCAGCCCCAGCATTTT.

V gene TRBV15 combines with J gene TRBJ1-2; TRBD1 aligns across 8 bases. V shed 10 bases and J 3 bases; nucleotides not matched to a gene: 7. The CDR3 loop spans 13 amino acids. Germline V gives CDR1 LNHNV, CDR2 YYDKDF (reference sequence). CDR3: CASRQGIDYGYTF. The CDR3 region has the DNA TGTGCCAGCAGACAGGGGATCGACTATGGCTACACCTTC. Using reference TRBV15 and TRBJ1-2 for the parts outside the CDR3, the full variable domain is DAMVIQNPRYQVTQFGKPVTLSCSQTLNHNVMYWYQQKSSQAPKLLFHYYDKDFNNEADTPDNFQSRRPNTSFCFLDIRSPGLGDTAMYLCASRQGIDYGYTFGSGTRLTVV.

This clonotype showed up just a few times. The V and J genes are TRBV7-6 and TRBJ2-2; D unclear. The CDR3 has 16 residues. In germline, CDR1 is SGHVS, CDR2 FNYEAQ. V dropped 1 base and J dropped 5 bases, with 14 bases sitting between them. In nucleotides, the CDR3 is TGTGCCAGCAGCTTAGTGCCCTCAGAAGGGACCGGGGAGCTGTTTTTT. It is translated as CASSLVPSEGTGELFF.

This clonotype was observed a few times. This sequence joins TRBV27 and TRBJ2-1; 15 bases match TRBD2. Germline CDR1 MNHEY, CDR2 SMNVEV (reference sequence). The CDR3 covers 20 residues. The V and J ends lost 3 bases and 9 bases, in that order; junction bases with no gene match: 18. The DNA for the CDR3 is TGTGCCAGCAGTTTGTGGGGGGGCCGGGGACTAGCGGGAGGATTTGGTGAGCAGTTCTTC. Protein: CASSLWGGRGLAGGFGEQFF.

This chain links TRBV12-3 or TRBV12-4 with TRBJ1-3; possibly TRBD1 for D (6 bases). This CDR3 is 14 amino acids long. The V end lost 5 bases, the J end lost 1 base, and 9 bases lay between the germline ends. In DNA form, the CDR3 reads TGTGCCAGCAGTAAGGGGGTTTCTGGAAACACCATATATTTT. Its translation is CASSKGVSGNTIYF.

This chain joins TRBV2 and TRBJ2-3; D gene unclear. Germline V gene lookup returns CDR1 SNHLY and CDR2 FYNNEI. The V end lost 2 bases, the J end lost 4 bases, and 10 bases lay between the germline ends. The CDR3 length is 14 residues. CDR3 coding DNA: TGTGCCAGCAGTGAATCCCCGGCGGCAGATACGCAGTATTTT. It translates to CASSESPAADTQYF.

This clonotype was counted a few times. The J gene is TRBJ2-5, the V gene TRBV5-6, with D unresolved. Germline V gives CDR1 SGHDT, CDR2 YYEEEE. The CDR3 spans 14 residues. V was cut by 2 bases and J by 1 base, with 9 bases left in between. CDR3 DNA: TGTGCCAGCAGCTTTATATCGTTCCAAGAGACCCAGTACTTC. Translating gives CASSFISFQETQYF.

This clonotype was detected ten times or more. The chain couples TRBV24-1 to TRBJ2-1, with 9 bases fitting TRBD2. The V and J ends lost 3 bases and 6 bases, in that order; junction bases with no gene match: 2. CDR1 is KGHDR, CDR2 SFDVKD, per germline. The CDR3 has 14 residues. The CDR3 spells CATSDPGLANEQFF. In DNA form, the CDR3 reads TGTGCCACCAGTGATCCGGGACTAGCCAATGAGCAGTTCTTC.

V is TRBV11-2 and J is TRBJ2-7; 7 nucleotides agree with TRBD1. In germline, CDR1 is SGHAT, CDR2 FQNNGV. V dropped 5 bases and J dropped 7; count of bases not matched to a gene: 14. The CDR3 contains 15 residues. DNA of the CDR3: TGTGCCAGCAGCCCGATGACAGGGAAGGCTATTGAGCAGTACGTC. Protein sequence: CASSPMTGKAIEQYV.

This clonotype was picked up a small number of times. The gene calls are TRBV7-8 and TRBJ1-5, with unresolved D. There are 16 residues in the CDR3. Germline CDR1 reads SGHVS; CDR2 reads FQNEAQ. Between the trimmed V and J ends, which lost 2 bases and 3 bases, there was a span of 14 bases. The CDR3: CASSLTWRVPNQPQHF. For the CDR3, the DNA is TGTGCCAGCAGCTTAACGTGGCGGGTTCCCAATCAGCCCCAGCATTTT. Filled out from reference TRBV7-8 and TRBJ1-5, the complete variable domain reads GAGVSQSPRYKVAKRGQDVALRCDPISGHVSLFWYQQALGQGPEFLTYFQNEAQLDKSGLPSDRFFAERPEGSVSTLKIQRTQQEDSAVYLCASSLTWRVPNQPQHFGDGTRLSIL.